This T cell receptor (beta chain) is from a study of Tregs in tolerant kidney transplant recipients. V lost 2 bases to trimming and J lost 3 bases; unmatched junction nucleotides: 9. The CDR3 runs to 17 residues. Germline-derived CDR1 and CDR2 are KGHSH and LQKENI. Measured with immunoSEQ multiplex PCR; TCRdb has only the in-frame clones, and not every one. The sample lists just under 20,000 clones; about three fifths were seen once. A remark on this clone: The antigen is undetermined.

The rearrangement uses TRBV18 and TRBJ2-1; 8 bases match TRBD2. The sequence was obtained from a human donor in good health. Sequenced input: Tregs from blood cultured with allogeneic cells. DNA for the CDR3: TGTGCCAGCTCACCAAAGAGACGGGAGGGGTTCTACAATGAGCAGTTCTTC. The encoded protein is CASSPKRREGFYNEQFF. The entire variable domain, with the rest obtained from reference TRBV18 and TRBJ2-1, is as follows: NAGVMQNPRHLVRRRGQEARLRCSPMKGHSHVYWYRQLPEEGLKFMVYLQKENIIDESGMPKERFSAEFPKEGPSILRIQQVVRGDSAAYFCASSPKRREGFYNEQFFGPGTRLTVL.